These 6 T cell receptor beta chains came from one sample sequenced in a study of cytomegalovirus exposure and HLA in healthy donors. Use of 60 Vbeta and 13 Jbeta primers characterized the PCR. Assay used: immunoSEQ multiplex PCR; TCRdb lists only in-frame clones, some missing. The data hold tens of thousands of clones, with approximately 80% observed a single time. The sequenced sample was PBMCs. These receptors originate from a man aged 50-59 years in good health and CMV-seropositive.

For this clone: Germline is not matched at one junction end, which may reflect a read error. This chain links TRBV7-9 with TRBJ2-7; 7 bases map to TRBD2. This CDR3 comprises 16 residues. The germline V gene encodes CDR1 SEHNR and CDR2 FQNEAQ (reference sequence). The CDR3 reads CSSSLDGGSIGYEQYF. In nucleotides, the CDR3 is TGTTCCAGCAGCTTAGATGGCGGGAGTATTGGCTACGAGCAGTACTTC. The whole variable domain, remainder taken from reference TRBV7-9 and TRBJ2-7, is DTGVSQNPRHKITKRGQNVTFRCDPISEHNRLYWYRQTLGQGPEFLTYFQNEAQLEKSRLLSDRFSAERPKGSFSTLEIQRTEQGDSAMYLCSSSLDGGSIGYEQYFGPGTRLTVT.

The table lists this clone with many counts. The J gene is TRBJ2-7, the V gene TRBV6-6, with 10 bases that match TRBD2. This CDR3 has 16 residues. Germline V gene data show CDR1 as MNHNY and CDR2 as SVGAGI (reference sequence). The junction had 13 bases not matched to a gene; V was cut back by 10 bases and J by 1 base. The CDR3 DNA follows: TGTGCCACAACTCCGACTAGCGGGCGCCTTTCCTACGAGCAGTACTTC. Its translation is CATTPTSGRLSYEQYF.

This chain uses TRBV19 with TRBJ1-5; D possibly corresponds to TRBD1 (6 bases). CDR1 is LNHDA and CDR2 is SQIVND in the germline V gene (reference sequence). The CDR3 contains 18 residues. The V and J ends lost 5 bases and 0 bases respectively, with 20 bases between them. The CDR3: CASSHTLRDINSNQPQHF. In DNA, the CDR3 is TGTGCCAGTAGTCACACGCTCCGGGACATAAATAGCAATCAGCCCCAGCATTTT. Looking up the rest from reference TRBV19 and TRBJ1-5 gives the full variable domain: DGGITQSPKYLFRKEGQNVTLSCEQNLNHDAMYWYRQDPGQGLRLIYYSQIVNDFQKGDIAEGYSVSREKKESFPLTVTSAQKNPTAFYLCASSHTLRDINSNQPQHFGDGTRLSIL.

For this clone: The junction departs from germline at one end; a sequencing error may be responsible. The chain uses TRBV7-2 and TRBJ2-7, with TRBD2 matching 10 bases. The length of the CDR3 is 16 residues. Germline lookup yields CDR1 SGHTA and CDR2 FQGNSA. The CDR3 is CASSRSGRPLSYGQYF. The CDR3 DNA follows: TGTGCCAGCAGCCGTAGCGGGAGGCCTCTCTCCTACGGGCAGTACTTC.

The rearrangement links TRBV5-6 to TRBJ2-1; 13 bases are shared with TRBD2. V was clipped by 6 bases and J by 8 bases; unmatched bases: 8. This CDR3 is 15 amino acids long. In germline, CDR1 is SGHDT, CDR2 YYEEEE. The CDR3 here is CASIIGLAGAHEQFF. In nucleotides, the CDR3 is TGTGCCAGCATCATAGGACTAGCGGGAGCCCATGAGCAGTTCTTC.

J is TRBJ2-7 and V is TRBV7-9; D is ambiguous. Trimming cost V 4 bases and J 6 bases, with 10 bases left between them. CDR1 is SEHNR and CDR2 is FQNEAQ in the germline V gene (reference sequence). The CDR3 consists of 12 residues. CDR3 amino acids: CASSSNSGEQYF. The CDR3 DNA reads as TGTGCCAGCAGCTCCAACTCCGGCGAGCAGTACTTC. The variable domain in full, with the rest retrieved from reference TRBV7-9 and TRBJ2-7, is DTGVSQNPRHKITKRGQNVTFRCDPISEHNRLYWYRQTLGQGPEFLTYFQNEAQLEKSRLLSDRFSAERPKGSFSTLEIQRTEQGDSAMYLCASSSNSGEQYFGPGTRLTVT.